The TCR beta chain described here comes from a study of blood T cell repertoires in COVID-19. Overall study: Sites in the United States, Italy and Spain provided acute and convalescent COVID-19 samples.

Original processing methods: Estimates of nucleated cell counts were drawn from the amplification of reference gene primers. Sequencing used immunoSEQ multiplex PCR; TCRdb keeps in-frame clones, though not all of them. Clone size and V and J calls were adopted from that table, with D and trimming inferred from the DNA. The sample holds over 100,000 clones, roughly 86% seen once. The CDR3 spans 15 residues. Trimming took 6 bases from V and 9 from J, leaving 18 bases between them. Germline values: CDR1 MNHEY, CDR2 SVGAGI. This clone was recorded at least ten times. Seattle enrolled patients during active infection and tracked them longitudinally.

This clonotype was sampled from an older woman with COVID-19, enrolled during active disease. The chain couples TRBV6-5 to TRBJ1-6, with a tentative D call TRBD1 (5 bases). The source material was peripheral blood. This chain's CDR3 is CASRTRDRAGSPLHF. The CDR3 DNA reads TGTGCCAGCAGGACGAGAGACAGAGCGGGTTCACCCCTCCACTTT.